The 27 T cell receptor beta chains listed next were all sequenced from one sample in a study of blood T cell repertoires in COVID-19. Libraries were prepared by immunoSEQ multiplex PCR; TCRdb keeps only in-frame clonotypes and omits some of them. The sample has about 390,000 clones; approximately 90% are singletons. Sequenced input: PBMCs or T cells enriched from blood (not recorded which). The receptors stem from a woman aged 50 to 65 who had recovered from COVID-19.

This rearrangement joins TRBV27 to TRBJ2-1, with 10 positions matching TRBD2. V lost 0 bases, J lost 3 bases, and 5 bases stayed unmatched. Germline-derived CDR1 and CDR2 are MNHEY and SMNVEV (reference sequence). The CDR3 has 17 residues. The CDR3 sequence: CASSLSFQRGGYNEQFF. In DNA, the CDR3 is TGTGCCAGCAGTTTATCGTTCCAGCGGGGGGGCTACAATGAGCAGTTCTTC.

This chain links TRBV29-1 with TRBJ2-2; 8 nucleotides align to TRBD1. From germline, CDR1 is SQVTM and CDR2 ANQGSEA. Trimming cost V 7 bases and J 6 bases; bases outside gene matches: 10. This CDR3 comprises 14 residues. CDR3 sequence (DNA): TGCAGCGCAAAACCCCAGGGGGCGCCCGGGGAGCTGTTTTTT. Translating gives CSAKPQGAPGELFF.

As regards this clone: Other DNA sequences in the sample encode the same CDR3. V and J are TRBV18 and TRBJ1-3, with D possibly matching TRBD1 (6 bases). The CDR3 is 15 amino acids. The V end lost 3 bases, the J end lost 2 bases, and 11 bases lay between the germline ends. In germline, CDR1 is KGHSH, CDR2 LQKENI. CDR3 protein: CASSPDRSTGNTIYF. For the CDR3, the DNA is TGTGCCAGCTCACCGGACAGATCTACTGGAAACACCATATATTTT.

This chain uses TRBV7-2 with TRBJ1-5; D unresolved. Germline V CDR1 and CDR2: SGHTA, FQGNSA. The CDR3 consists of 13 residues. Trimming stripped 9 bases from V and 4 bases from J, with 13 bases between. As DNA, the CDR3 is TGTGCCAGTAGACGGGAGCAGAATCAGCCCCAGCATTTT. Translated, it gives CASRREQNQPQHF.

The J gene is TRBJ1-4, the V gene TRBV19; possible D gene TRBD1, 6 bases. V gave up 6 bases and J gave up 10 bases, with 18 bases separating them. CDR1 is LNHDA and CDR2 is SQIVND in the germline V gene (reference sequence). CDR3 size: 14 residues. The CDR3 nucleotides are TGTGCCAGTAGCACCTCCCTGGGGGCCGGAAAACTGTTTTTT. Amino acid sequence: CASSTSLGAGKLFF.

This clone was recorded once. This chain uses TRBV19 with TRBJ2-7, with 9 bases fitting TRBD1. Germline trimming cut 3 bases from V and 3 bases from J; bases unmatched to any gene: 9. There are 16 residues in the CDR3. Germline CDR1 reads LNHDA; CDR2 reads SQIVND (reference sequence). In DNA form, the CDR3 reads TGTGCCAGTAGTATTCACAGGGGGCGCTCAAACTACGAGCAGTACTTC. Translation: CASSIHRGRSNYEQYF.

V is TRBV28 and J is TRBJ2-3, with D possibly matching TRBD2 (6 bases). This CDR3 has 17 residues. Trimming took off 7 bases at V and 2 bases at J, with 22 bases between the two ends. In germline, CDR1 is MDHEN, CDR2 SYDVKM. The CDR3 sequence: CASTKGGGVENTDTQYF. DNA for the CDR3: TGTGCCAGCACTAAGGGTGGCGGGGTAGAAAACACAGATACGCAGTATTTT.

This rearrangement joins TRBV7-2 to TRBJ2-1, with 8 nucleotides matching TRBD2. The CDR3 consists of 19 residues. From germline, CDR1 is SGHTA and CDR2 FQGNSA. V dropped 6 bases and J dropped 6; count of bases not matched to a gene: 22. In DNA, the CDR3 is TGTGCCAGCAGTTCCATTCCGGGACTAGGTTCTCGTAAGGTCAATGAGCAGTTCTTC. Its translation: CASSSIPGLGSRKVNEQFF.

CDR3 sequence: CASSSQETQYF. The DNA for the CDR3 is TGTGCCAGCTCATCTCAAGAGACCCAGTACTTC. This chain uses TRBV18 with TRBJ2-5, with D unresolved. This CDR3 region has 11 residues. Germline V CDR1 and CDR2: KGHSH, LQKENI. V shed 5 bases and J shed 2 bases, with 3 bases lying between them.

The chain combines TRBV27 with TRBJ2-1; 7 nucleotides agree with TRBD2. CDR1 and CDR2 from the germline V gene are MNHEY and SMNVEV (reference sequence). V lost 3 bases to trimming and J lost 0 bases; unmatched junction nucleotides: 11. This CDR3 is built from 18 residues. The CDR3: CASSLAGRGRSSYNEQFF. The DNA of the CDR3 is TGTGCCAGCAGTTTGGCGGGGAGGGGCAGGAGCTCCTACAATGAGCAGTTCTTC.

J is TRBJ1-2 and V is TRBV7-9, with TRBD1 matching 10 bases. The CDR3 is 16 residues long. Germline loops: CDR1 SEHNR, CDR2 FQNEAQ (reference sequence). V gave up 1 base and J gave up 5 bases; unmatched junction bases: 7. The CDR3 bases are TGTGCCAGCAGCTTAGAGGGGACAGGGGATCTGTATGGCTACACCTTC. This sequence encodes CASSLEGTGDLYGYTF.

The chain recombines TRBV5-5 with TRBJ1-2; tentative D call: TRBD1 (6 bases). This CDR3 is 15 amino acids long. CDR1 and CDR2 from the germline V gene are SGHKS and YYEKEE (reference sequence). V was clipped by 3 bases and J by 4 bases, with 16 bases between them. The CDR3 here is CASSSGQNTFYGYTF. The CDR3 bases are TGTGCCAGCAGCTCTGGACAGAACACCTTCTATGGCTACACCTTC.

The CDR3 sequence: CASSMGVQGAFAYEQYF. The CDR3 coding sequence is TGTGCCAGTAGTATGGGGGTACAGGGGGCTTTCGCCTACGAGCAGTACTTC. The chain carries TRBV19 and TRBJ2-7; 9 bases are a match to TRBD1. The CDR3 has 17 amino acids. Per the germline V gene, CDR1 is LNHDA and CDR2 is SQIVND (reference sequence). V lost 3 bases, J lost 2 bases, and 11 bases stayed unmatched.

This clone was detected once. Germline and junction disagree at one end, which may indicate a read error. This chain connects TRBV7-7 to TRBJ2-1; 9 nucleotides line up with TRBD2. CDR3 length: 15 amino acids. The germline V gene encodes CDR1 SSHAT and CDR2 FNYEAQ (reference sequence). The CDR3 loop is CASSLWAGGSYEQFF. The DNA of the CDR3 is TGTGCTAGCAGCTTGTGGGCGGGGGGGAGTTATGAGCAGTTCTTC.

V is TRBV24-1 and J is TRBJ1-1; D is unclear. The CDR3 covers 13 residues. In germline, CDR1 is KGHDR, CDR2 SFDVKD. Trimming cost V 7 bases and J 3 bases, with 11 bases left between them. The CDR3 DNA reads as TGTGCCACCAGCCTGGTCGAGGACACTGAAGCTTTCTTT. This gives the protein CATSLVEDTEAFF.

The CDR3 DNA reads as TGTGCCAGCAGCCGTTCACAGGGGAACTCACCCCTCCACTTT. As protein: CASSRSQGNSPLHF. V gene TRBV7-3 combines with J gene TRBJ1-6; TRBD1 agrees at 7 bases. Germline loops: CDR1 SGHTA, CDR2 FQGTGA. The CDR3 covers 14 residues. The V segment lost 5 bases and the J segment 10 bases; nucleotides outside the gene matches: 8.

The rearrangement uses TRBV4-1 and TRBJ1-3; unclear D gene. Germline V gene sequence: CDR1 MGHRA, CDR2 YSYEKL. CDR3 length equals 17 residues. V lost 3 bases and J 0 bases, leaving 15 bases between the germline ends. This CDR3 is CASSHPYTSDSGNTIYF. The DNA of the CDR3 is TGCGCCAGCAGCCATCCATACACGTCCGACTCTGGAAACACCATATATTTT.

The chain has TRBV27 and TRBJ2-7; maybe TRBD1 (6 bases). V lost 10 bases and J 0 bases, leaving 16 bases between the germline ends. This CDR3 has 14 residues. CDR1 is MNHEY, CDR2 SMNVEV, per germline (reference sequence). CDR3 in DNA: TGTGCCACAGGGACGAGCAGGGGCTCCTACGAGCAGTACTTC. This translates into CATGTSRGSYEQYF.

This clone was detected only once. The rearrangement uses TRBV30 and TRBJ1-3; 9 bases are shared with TRBD1. With 5 bases clipped from V and 2 bases from J, the junction kept 4 bases outside the gene matches. This CDR3 spans 14 amino acids. The germline V gene has CDR1 GTSNPN and CDR2 SVGIG (reference sequence). The DNA for the CDR3 is TGTGCCTGGGATCGGGACAGGGCTGGAAACACCATATATTTT. It translates to CAWDRDRAGNTIYF.

The chain couples TRBV7-9 to TRBJ1-6; D is ambiguous. The length of the CDR3 is 12 residues. Germline V gives CDR1 SEHNR, CDR2 FQNEAQ (reference sequence). Trimming cost V 3 bases and J 10 bases, with 7 bases left between them. The DNA of the CDR3 is TGTGCCAGCAGCTTCAAGGAGTCACCCCTCCACTTT. It encodes CASSFKESPLHF.

The chain employs TRBV5-5 and TRBJ1-4; D is unclear. Trimming cost V 2 bases and J 3 bases, with 11 bases left between them. This CDR3 has 15 amino acids. Germline CDR1 SGHKS, CDR2 YYEKEE (reference sequence). The DNA for the CDR3 is TGTGCCAGCAGCTTCAACGGAGGAGCTAATGAAAAACTGTTTTTT. It encodes CASSFNGGANEKLFF.

This chain joins TRBV29-1 and TRBJ2-7; TRBD1 matches 8 bases. V lost 5 bases and J lost 1; bases outside the gene matches: 7. CDR1 is SQVTM and CDR2 is ANQGSEA in the germline V gene. The CDR3 sequence is 14 residues long. DNA of the CDR3: TGCAGCGTTTTCGGACAGGGAAGATCCTACGAGCAGTACTTC. It codes for CSVFGQGRSYEQYF.

This clone was counted once. The rearrangement joins TRBV5-6 to TRBJ1-5; 8 nucleotides line up with TRBD1. The CDR3 extends over 17 amino acids. The V and J ends lost 5 bases and 1 base, in that order; junction bases with no gene match: 11. Germline V CDR1 and CDR2: SGHDT, YYEEEE. DNA for the CDR3: TGTGCCAGCAGTGGCGGACAGGGCGGGGACAGCAATCAGCCCCAGCATTTT. This codes for CASSGGQGGDSNQPQHF.

The J gene is TRBJ2-7, the V gene TRBV28; TRBD1 matches 11 bases. The J segment lost 6 bases and the V segment lost 2 bases, leaving 6 bases of the junction unmatched. From germline, CDR1 is MDHEN and CDR2 SYDVKM. CDR3 length: 15 amino acids. The CDR3 loop is CASSLPLGTGGEQYF. The DNA for the CDR3 is TGTGCCAGCAGTTTACCCCTTGGGACAGGGGGCGAGCAGTACTTC.

The chain carries TRBV4-1 and TRBJ2-1; a possible D gene is TRBD2 (7 bases). The germline V and J ends were trimmed by 6 bases and 9 bases, with 24 bases remaining between them. This CDR3 comprises 16 residues. The germline gives CDR1 MGHRA, CDR2 YSYEKL. CDR3 amino acids: CASSRAVTGGGPEQFF. CDR3 sequence (DNA): TGCGCCAGCAGTAGGGCGGTAACAGGCGGGGGCCCTGAGCAGTTCTTC.

This clone was detected a few times. This chain links TRBV6-2 or TRBV6-3 with TRBJ1-1; D is perhaps TRBD1 (6 bases). Germline CDR1 MNHEY, CDR2 SVGEGT. Trimming cost V 5 bases and J 0 bases, with 13 bases left between them. This CDR3 is 15 amino acids long. CDR3 coding DNA: TGTGCCAGCAGTCCAGACAGGAGAATGAACACTGAAGCTTTCTTT. Its protein is CASSPDRRMNTEAFF.

This clone appeared many times. The gene calls are TRBV29-1 and TRBJ1-1; D is uncertain. Germline V gene lookup returns CDR1 SQVTM and CDR2 ANQGSEA. The CDR3 runs 11 residues. Trimming took off 5 bases at V and 8 bases at J, with 12 bases between the two ends. CDR3 sequence (DNA): TGCAGCGTTTCGTACCGGTTAGAAGCTTTCTTT. It specifies CSVSYRLEAFF.